Below, 30 T cell receptor beta chains from the same sample are listed, as sequenced in a study of T cell responses to AZD1222 COVID-19 vaccine. Libraries were prepared by immunoSEQ multiplex PCR; TCRdb keeps only in-frame clonotypes and omits some of them. The table has more than 100,000 clones, 90% to 95% seen once. The sample here was peripheral blood, taken on day 0 of AZD1222 vaccination. Source of these receptors: an adult in good health.

The chain recombines TRBV30 with TRBJ2-3; D possibly corresponds to TRBD2 (5 bases). Germline lookup yields CDR1 GTSNPN and CDR2 SVGIG (reference sequence). The CDR3 is made up of 14 amino acids. The V gene lost 0 bases and the J gene lost 10 bases, with 17 bases spanning the gap. The CDR3 protein is CAWSVRSGLNAQYF. The CDR3 DNA reads as TGTGCCTGGAGTGTACGGAGCGGCCTGAATGCGCAGTATTTT.

This clone has a handful of counts. The chain carries TRBV5-5 and TRBJ1-6, with D uncertain. V lost 3 bases, J lost 11 bases, and 15 bases lay in between. The CDR3 contains 14 residues. Looked up from germline, CDR1 is SGHKS and CDR2 is YYEKEE (reference sequence). CDR3 loop: CASSSSQSSAPLHF. DNA for the CDR3: TGTGCCAGCAGCTCAAGCCAGTCCTCGGCACCCCTCCACTTT.

The sample holds a few counts of this clone. The chain has TRBV28 and TRBJ1-1; D call uncertain. V gave up 3 bases and J gave up 0 bases, with 8 bases separating them. The CDR3 is made up of 14 amino acids. Per germline, CDR1 MDHEN and CDR2 SYDVKM. The CDR3 is CASSFAFMNTEAFF. The CDR3 DNA reads TGTGCCAGCAGTTTCGCTTTCATGAACACTGAAGCTTTCTTT. The full variable domain, in which reference TRBV28 and TRBJ1-1 provide the parts outside the CDR3, is DVKVTQSSRYLVKRTGEKVFLECVQDMDHENMFWYRQDPGLGLRLIYFSYDVKMKEKGDIPEGYSVSREKKERFSLILESASTNQTSMYLCASSFAFMNTEAFFGQGTRLTVV.

V gene TRBV7-6 combines with J gene TRBJ1-4; 7 bases are shared with TRBD1. The CDR3 sequence is 16 residues long. V was clipped by 5 bases and J by 7 bases; unmatched bases: 13. In germline, CDR1 is SGHVS, CDR2 FNYEAQ. The CDR3, as DNA: TGTGCCAGCAGCCCCCACACGGACAGGAGAGGTGAAAAACTGTTTTTT. Translating it yields CASSPHTDRRGEKLFF.

This rearrangement joins TRBV9 to TRBJ1-1; TRBD1 matches 7 bases. The CDR3 consists of 16 residues. Germline values: CDR1 SGDLS, CDR2 YYNGEE. The V and J ends lost 3 bases and 1 base, in that order; junction bases with no gene match: 9. The CDR3 protein is CASSARQGGPNTEAFF. The CDR3 DNA reads TGTGCCAGCAGCGCCCGACAGGGTGGCCCGAACACTGAAGCTTTCTTT.

This clone was seen a few times. In DNA, the CDR3 is TGTGCCACTAAGGGGACAGGGGCCTACGAGCAGTACTTC. Translation: CATKGTGAYEQYF. The chain employs TRBV19 and TRBJ2-7; 10 bases match TRBD1. This CDR3 contains 13 residues. Germline V gene data show CDR1 as LNHDA and CDR2 as SQIVND (reference sequence). The V gene end was trimmed by 10 bases and the J gene end by 2 bases; junction bases not matched to a gene: 5.

This chain links TRBV28 with TRBJ1-5; D remains unclear. This CDR3 comprises 13 residues. V lost 10 bases, J lost 4 bases, and 14 bases lay in between. Germline V lookup: CDR1 MDHEN, CDR2 SYDVKM. The CDR3 loop is CATQYTRNQPQHF. As DNA, the CDR3 is TGTGCCACCCAATATACCCGGAATCAGCCCCAGCATTTT.

The gene calls are TRBV7-2 and TRBJ2-5; 7 bases are a match to TRBD1. The CDR3 contains 15 residues. The ends lost 5 bases at V and 5 bases at J; junction bases unmatched: 11. Germline V gene data show CDR1 as SGHTA and CDR2 as FQGNSA. The CDR3 nucleotides are TGTGCCAGCAGCCAAATGTCAGGGGGTCACGAGACCCAGTACTTC. As protein: CASSQMSGGHETQYF.

The chain employs TRBV10-3 and TRBJ2-2; 8 positions agree with TRBD2. CDR1 ENHRY and CDR2 SYGVKD come from the germline V gene. This CDR3 has 15 residues. V lost 3 bases and J lost 6; bases outside the gene matches: 6. The CDR3 is CAISEGGLGSGELFF. CDR3 DNA sequence: TGTGCCATCAGTGAAGGGGGACTAGGTTCCGGGGAGCTGTTTTTT.

The V and J genes are TRBV27 and TRBJ1-2; 9 bases fit TRBD1. The germline V gene encodes CDR1 MNHEY and CDR2 SMNVEV (reference sequence). With V trimmed by 4 bases and J by 2 bases, 5 bases remained unmatched. The CDR3 loop spans 15 amino acids. CDR3 in amino acids: CASSSGTGTNYGYTF. The CDR3 bases are TGTGCCAGCAGTTCGGGGACAGGGACCAACTATGGCTACACCTTC.

This chain connects TRBV3-1 (or the pseudogene TRBV3-2) to TRBJ1-4; a possible D gene is TRBD1 (5 bases). V was shortened by 3 bases and J by 1 base, with 9 bases between the two germline ends. The CDR3 spans 15 residues. Germline V lookup: CDR1 LGHDT, CDR2 YNNKEL (reference sequence). The CDR3, as DNA: TGTGCCAGCAGCCAGGGGACCGGAACTAATGAAAAACTGTTTTTT. Its translation: CASSQGTGTNEKLFF.

The V gene is TRBV21-1, the J gene TRBJ1-5; TRBD1 is taken as the D call from the table, unchecked against the DNA. TRBV21-1 has pseudogene status. The CDR3 consists of 14 residues. The CDR3 spells CASSKTGGNQPQHF. As DNA, the CDR3 is TGTGCCAGCAGCAAGACAGGGGGCAATCAGCCCCAGCATTTT.

The genes are TRBV7-2 and TRBJ2-7; no clear D. CDR3 length: 13 residues. Germline CDR1 is SGHTA and CDR2 is FQGNSA. The V end lost 6 bases, the J end lost 5 bases, and 14 bases lay between the germline ends. CDR3 bases: TGTGCCAGCAGTTCGGCCGGTAACCACGAGCAGTACTTC. This codes for CASSSAGNHEQYF.

This chain links TRBV19 with TRBJ2-2; D ambiguous. Looked up from germline, CDR1 is LNHDA and CDR2 is SQIVND (reference sequence). V gave up 6 bases and J gave up 1 base, with 12 bases separating them. The CDR3 is made up of 15 amino acids. CDR3 amino acids: CASSPNRLNTGELFF. The CDR3 DNA reads TGTGCCAGTAGCCCTAATCGACTGAACACCGGGGAGCTGTTTTTT.

The chain couples TRBV28 to TRBJ2-2; the match to TRBD2 covers 10 bases. The germline gives CDR1 MDHEN, CDR2 SYDVKM. The CDR3 runs to 16 residues. Trimming took 3 bases from V and 7 from J; bases not matched to a gene: 8. The CDR3 coding sequence is TGTGCCAGCAGTTTTGGGCTAGCGGGAGTCGGCGGGGAGCTGTTTTTT. It codes for CASSFGLAGVGGELFF.

DNA for the CDR3: TGTGCCAGTAGTACATTGCGGGACTACCAAGAGACCCAGTACTTC. This sequence encodes CASSTLRDYQETQYF. The V and J genes are TRBV19 and TRBJ2-5; perhaps TRBD2 as D (6 bases). V was pared by 4 bases and J by 0 bases, with 12 bases between. The CDR3 is 15 amino acids. Looked up from germline, CDR1 is LNHDA and CDR2 is SQIVND (reference sequence).

The chain has TRBV28 and TRBJ1-3; the D gene is possibly TRBD1 (6 bases). The CDR3 is 15 amino acids. Germline V lookup: CDR1 MDHEN, CDR2 SYDVKM. V lost 2 bases, J lost 3 bases, and 11 bases lay in between. The CDR3: CASSLGGNGGNTIYF. The CDR3 region has the DNA TGTGCCAGCAGTTTAGGGGGCAACGGTGGAAACACCATATATTTT.

The V gene is TRBV4-3, the J gene TRBJ2-7; D is unclear. CDR1 and CDR2 (germline): LGHNA, YSLEER. V was clipped by 1 base and J by 3 bases, with 10 bases between them. The CDR3 has 14 residues. Here the CDR3 DNA reads TGCGCCAGCAGCCAAGCTATATACCGCTACGAGCAGTACTTC. It is translated as CASSQAIYRYEQYF.

J is TRBJ2-7 and V is TRBV19; 10 bases fit TRBD1. Trimming at V came to 4 bases and at J to 0 bases, leaving 6 bases not matched to a gene. Germline values: CDR1 LNHDA, CDR2 SQIVND (reference sequence). The CDR3 runs to 16 residues. The CDR3 coding sequence is TGTGCCAGTAGTAATGACCGGGACAGGGGCTCCTACGAGCAGTACTTC. Its translation is CASSNDRDRGSYEQYF.

The CDR3 nucleotides are TGTGCCAGCAGGCAACCAGGGGGCACCAGTGACACCATATATTTT. Translated: CASRQPGGTSDTIYF. This rearrangement joins TRBV6-5 to TRBJ1-3, with TRBD1 matching 8 bases. V was clipped by 6 bases and J by 8 bases; unmatched bases: 12. The CDR3 loop spans 15 amino acids. Germline loops: CDR1 MNHEY, CDR2 SVGAGI.

The CDR3 loop is CASSPVGVRTEAFF. The CDR3 DNA follows: TGTGCCAGTAGCCCCGTAGGGGTGAGAACTGAAGCTTTCTTT. The chain has TRBV19 and TRBJ1-1; TRBD1 is a possible D gene (5 bases). Deletions cut 6 bases from V and 5 bases from J, with 16 bases between. CDR3 size: 14 residues. CDR1 is LNHDA, CDR2 SQIVND, per germline (reference sequence).

The rearrangement joins TRBV6-5 to TRBJ1-2, with 8 bases fitting TRBD1. Per germline, CDR1 MNHEY and CDR2 SVGAGI. V was clipped by 10 bases and J by 5 bases; unmatched bases: 12. There are 14 residues in the CDR3. The CDR3, as DNA: TGTGCCACCCGAGTGGGACAGGTCATATATGGCTACACCTTC. Amino acid sequence: CATRVGQVIYGYTF.

This chain links TRBV7-9 with TRBJ1-1; D gene uncertain. The CDR3 runs to 15 residues. V lost 1 base and J lost 1, with 10 bases in between. Germline-derived CDR1 and CDR2 are SEHNR and FQNEAQ (reference sequence). The CDR3 reads CASSLVSGSNTEAFF. The CDR3 nucleotides read TGTGCCAGCAGCTTAGTTTCGGGTTCGAACACTGAAGCTTTCTTT.

In this sample, this clone turned up a few times. This chain connects TRBV6-5 to TRBJ1-2, with 9 nucleotides matching TRBD1. CDR3 length: 14 amino acids. Germline CDR1 and CDR2: MNHEY and SVGAGI. V shed 6 bases, J shed 7 bases, and the junction held 9 bases outside the gene matches. CDR3 DNA sequence: TGTGCCAGCAGACCCTCTGGGGACAGGGCTGGCTACACCTTC. Translating it yields CASRPSGDRAGYTF.

This chain connects TRBV10-2 to TRBJ2-7; no reliable D call. V was pared by 3 bases and J by 6 bases, with 9 bases between. CDR3 length: 12 amino acids. The germline V gene has CDR1 WSHSY and CDR2 SAAADI. The CDR3 DNA is TGCGCCAGCAGTGAATACACCTCCGAGCAGTACTTC. Amino acids: CASSEYTSEQYF.

The V and J genes are TRBV6-5 and TRBJ2-3; 10 nucleotides align to TRBD1. The V gene's germline CDR1 is MNHEY and CDR2 SVGAGI. This CDR3 region has 14 residues. Trimming at V came to 4 bases and at J to 4 bases, leaving 2 bases not matched to a gene. This chain's CDR3 is CASSSGQGSDTQYF. The CDR3 nucleotides read TGTGCCAGCAGTTCGGGACAGGGGTCAGATACGCAGTATTTT.

The chain combines TRBV7-2 with TRBJ1-1; no reliable D call. The V gene lost 5 bases and the J gene lost 4 bases, with 11 bases spanning the gap. The CDR3 runs 13 residues. The germline CDR1 and CDR2 sequences are SGHTA and FQGNSA. The CDR3 reads CASSVTNPTEAFF. DNA of the CDR3: TGTGCCAGCAGCGTGACAAATCCCACTGAAGCTTTCTTT.

The sample holds one count of this clone. This rearrangement joins TRBV27 to TRBJ1-5; no definite D call. Germline V CDR1 and CDR2: MNHEY, SMNVEV (reference sequence). Trimming pared 3 bases from V and 2 bases from J, leaving 8 bases between. The CDR3 totals 14 residues. CDR3 in amino acids: CASSFGVGNQPQHF. Written as DNA, the CDR3 is TGTGCCAGCAGTTTTGGGGTTGGCAATCAGCCCCAGCATTTT.

V gene TRBV6-4 combines with J gene TRBJ2-1, with 12 bases fitting TRBD1. The CDR3 has 19 residues. Germline assignment: CDR1 MRHNA and CDR2 SNTAGT. V lost 2 bases to trimming and J lost 7 bases; unmatched junction nucleotides: 15. The CDR3 nucleotides read TGTGCCAGCAGTGACGCGGCCTTATCGGGACAGGGGGCGCGTAATGAGCAGTTCTTC. It yields the protein CASSDAALSGQGARNEQFF.

V is TRBV28 and J is TRBJ1-5; 8 bases are a match to TRBD1. The CDR3 consists of 15 residues. Germline lookup yields CDR1 MDHEN and CDR2 SYDVKM. Unmatched junction bases numbered 8, after V lost 7 bases and J lost 3 bases. Written as DNA, the CDR3 is TGTGCCAGCACGTCAGGACAGGGCAACAATCAGCCCCAGCATTTT. Protein sequence: CASTSGQGNNQPQHF.